This TCR beta chain originates from a study of shared clonotypes between healthy human individuals. For the study at large: Per-donor plates numbered three CD4 naive, three CD4 memory, two CD8 naive and one CD8 memory.

The CDR3 contains 15 residues. The V and J ends lost 3 bases and 6 bases respectively, with 12 bases between them. The V gene's germline CDR1 is SGHTA and CDR2 FQGNSA. Once extracted for a subset, genomic DNA was divided evenly among several immunoSEQ plates. Produced via immunoSEQ multiplex PCR; TCRdb's table is partial and in-frame only. The table includes some 660,000 clones, roughly 72% detected once. The receptor was derived from a woman aged 25 to 45 in good health. V usage is TRBV7-2 and J usage is TRBJ1-6; D possibly corresponds to TRBD1 (6 bases). Sequencing input: memory CD4+ T cells sorted from blood. Sample subset: CD45RA-negative fraction. The CDR3 protein is CASSLEQGLNSPLHF. The DNA for the CDR3 is TGTGCCAGCAGCTTGGAACAGGGACTTAATTCACCCCTCCACTTT.